This passage covers 28 T cell receptor beta chains from one sample sequenced in a study of OX40 agonist ivuxolimab in advanced cancers. Receptors were amplified or captured by the immunoSEQ multiplex PCR assay. TCRdb obtained this table from immuneACCESS and retained in-frame rearrangements with V and J assigned. These tables miss some clones; where compared with another copy, unresolved V genes account for less than half of the shortfall, and the remainder is unexplained. The sample table shows more than 40,000 clones, and just over 85% are seen once. The ten largest clones take up about 3.2% of the sample. The material was CD4+ or CD8+ T cells sorted from blood, obtained in a trial of the OX40 agonist ivuxolimab. The origin of the receptors is an adult with an advanced solid tumor such as melanoma, head and neck, liver or kidney cancer.

This chain connects TRBV5-6 to TRBJ2-5, with D possibly being TRBD1 (5 bases). CDR1 and CDR2 (germline): SGHDT, YYEEEE. The CDR3 extends over 15 amino acids. The V and J ends lost 0 bases and 5 bases respectively, with 14 bases between them. The CDR3 DNA sequence: TGTGCCAGCAGCTTGGTGCAGGGCCTCTTGGAGACCCAGTACTTC. Translating gives CASSLVQGLLETQYF.

The rearrangement links TRBV27 to TRBJ1-2, with a weak D call TRBD1 (5 bases). V was shortened by 5 bases and J by 7 bases, with 17 bases between the two germline ends. CDR1 and CDR2 (germline): MNHEY, SMNVEV (reference sequence). This CDR3 region has 14 residues. CDR3 nucleotides: TGTGCCAGCAGTAAACAGGAAAGAGCCGGTGGCTACACCTTC. It specifies CASSKQERAGGYTF.

This clone was seen more than once but under ten times. The chain is built from TRBV11-2 and TRBJ2-5, with D perhaps matching TRBD2 (5 bases). Trimming left V 5 bases short and J 2 bases short, with 12 bases between. Germline values: CDR1 SGHAT, CDR2 FQNNGV. There are 14 residues in the CDR3. The CDR3 is CASSPGPGQETQYF. As DNA, the CDR3 is TGTGCCAGCAGCCCTGGCCCGGGACAAGAGACCCAGTACTTC.

The chain recombines TRBV5-4 with TRBJ2-1; TRBD2 matches at 9 bases. V gave up 1 base and J gave up 7 bases; unmatched junction bases: 6. This CDR3 has 15 residues. The germline CDR1 and CDR2 sequences are SGHNT and YYREEE (reference sequence). CDR3 sequence: CASSLLAGSMNEQFF. The CDR3 nucleotides are TGTGCCAGCAGCTTGCTAGCGGGATCAATGAATGAGCAGTTCTTC.

The count of this clone is one. This chain connects TRBV28 to TRBJ2-7; possibly TRBD1 for D (6 bases). This CDR3 has 15 amino acids. V was cut by 6 bases and J by 0 bases, with 15 bases left in between. CDR1 is MDHEN and CDR2 is SYDVKM in the germline V gene. CDR3 in DNA: TGTGCCAGCAGGGGGGCGACAGGCCTCTCCTACGAGCAGTACTTC. It codes for CASRGATGLSYEQYF.

For the CDR3, the DNA is TGCGCCAGCAGCCAAGAGCAAGCTAGCGCCGGGGAGCTGTTTTTT. Its protein is CASSQEQASAGELFF. The rearrangement joins TRBV4-1 to TRBJ2-2, with D tentatively TRBD2 (6 bases). Germline V lookup: CDR1 MGHRA, CDR2 YSYEKL. CDR3 length equals 15 residues. The V and J ends lost 0 bases and 6 bases respectively, with 11 bases between them.

This sequence joins TRBV19 and TRBJ1-2; D not resolved. Germline V lookup: CDR1 LNHDA, CDR2 SQIVND (reference sequence). The V end was cut by 0 bases, the J end by 1 base, with 9 bases between. The CDR3 is 15 residues long. CDR3 in amino acids: CASSIDWNINYGYTF. In DNA form, the CDR3 reads TGTGCCAGTAGTATAGATTGGAACATTAACTATGGCTACACCTTC.

V gene TRBV4-1 combines with J gene TRBJ2-1, with D tentatively TRBD2 (6 bases). CDR1 MGHRA and CDR2 YSYEKL come from the germline V gene. There are 14 residues in the CDR3. Trimming took off 6 bases at V and 2 bases at J, with 11 bases between the two ends. Here the CDR3 reads CASRGSGAYNEQFF. The CDR3 coding sequence is TGCGCCAGCAGGGGTAGCGGAGCCTACAATGAGCAGTTCTTC.

The rearrangement joins TRBV7-9 to TRBJ2-1; possible D gene TRBD2, 6 bases. Trimming stripped 3 bases from V and 6 bases from J, with 12 bases between. The CDR3 totals 14 residues. Germline V gives CDR1 SEHNR, CDR2 FQNEAQ (reference sequence). The CDR3 region is CASSFPPGANEQFF. In nucleotides, the CDR3 is TGTGCCAGCAGCTTTCCCCCGGGAGCCAATGAGCAGTTCTTC.

The rearrangement links TRBV7-2 to TRBJ1-2, with a weak D call TRBD1 (5 bases). Germline V gene data show CDR1 as SGHTA and CDR2 as FQGNSA. V lost 7 bases, J lost 8 bases, and 14 bases lay in between. This CDR3 is built from 12 residues. CDR3 nucleotides: TGTGCCAGCAACTCAGGGTCGTCGGGCTACACCTTC. Translated: CASNSGSSGYTF.

The chain is built from TRBV29-1 and TRBJ1-6, with a tentative D call TRBD1 (5 bases). This CDR3 spans 13 amino acids. Germline CDR1 is SQVTM and CDR2 is ANQGSEA. Trimming stripped 3 bases from V and 6 bases from J, with 9 bases between. CDR3 sequence (DNA): TGCAGCGTTGAGGACAAGGGTAATTCACCCCTCCACTTT. This encodes CSVEDKGNSPLHF.

This chain joins TRBV5-4 and TRBJ1-1; 9 bases match TRBD1. V trimming: 1 base; J trimming: 3 bases; junction bases outside the gene matches: 10. Germline CDR1 and CDR2: SGHNT and YYREEE (reference sequence). The CDR3 is made up of 17 amino acids. CDR3 in amino acids: CASSLHGQGFVDTEAFF. The CDR3 nucleotides are TGTGCCAGCAGCTTGCACGGACAGGGGTTCGTGGACACTGAAGCTTTCTTT.

This chain links TRBV19 with TRBJ1-4; TRBD1 aligns across 8 bases. The length of the CDR3 is 16 residues. CDR1 is LNHDA, CDR2 SQIVND, per germline (reference sequence). V gave up 1 base and J gave up 13 bases; unmatched junction bases: 14. The DNA for the CDR3 is TGTGCCAGTAGTATAGCAGGGACAGGAATAATGAATGGACTGTTTTTT. This sequence encodes CASSIAGTGIMNGLFF.

This clone was seen just once. This chain uses TRBV5-1 with TRBJ1-5; 7 positions match TRBD1. In germline, CDR1 is SGHRS, CDR2 YFSETQ. V lost 0 bases and J lost 6; bases outside the gene matches: 6. This CDR3 is 15 amino acids long. In nucleotides, the CDR3 is TGCGCCAGCAGCTTGGATGGCCAGGGGGGTCAGCCCCAGCATTTT. Its protein is CASSLDGQGGQPQHF.

The chain has TRBV5-1 and TRBJ2-2; D is unresolved. This CDR3 is built from 14 residues. The germline gives CDR1 SGHRS, CDR2 YFSETQ. V lost 3 bases and J 3 bases, leaving 9 bases between the germline ends. CDR3 nucleotide sequence: TGCGCCAGCAGCTACGACGGAGACACCGGGGAGCTGTTTTTT. It is translated as CASSYDGDTGELFF. Full variable domain (missing parts from reference TRBV5-1 and TRBJ2-2): KAGVTQTPRYLIKTRGQQVTLSCSPISGHRSVSWYQQTPGQGLQFLFEYFSETQRNKGNFPGRFSGRQFSNSRSEMNVSTLELGDSALYLCASSYDGDTGELFFGEGSRLTVL.

This chain joins TRBV19 and TRBJ2-3; TRBD2 matches 11 bases. CDR3 length: 16 residues. Per the germline V gene, CDR1 is LNHDA and CDR2 is SQIVND (reference sequence). The V gene end was trimmed by 5 bases and the J gene end by 0 bases; junction bases not matched to a gene: 4. The CDR3 protein is CASSPIAGGSTDTQYF. The CDR3, as DNA: TGTGCCAGTAGTCCCATAGCGGGAGGGAGCACAGATACGCAGTATTTT.

The V gene is TRBV28, the J gene TRBJ1-5, with TRBD1 as a possible D gene (6 bases). CDR3 length equals 14 residues. CDR1 is MDHEN and CDR2 is SYDVKM in the germline V gene. With 6 bases removed from V and 10 bases from J, the gap between germline ends came to 19 bases. Here the CDR3 reads CASRPVGEGGPQHF. CDR3 nucleotides: TGTGCCAGCAGACCCGTGGGGGAGGGGGGTCCCCAGCATTTT.

The V gene is TRBV5-6, the J gene TRBJ1-4, with D uncertain. The CDR3 loop spans 17 amino acids. Trimming removed 2 bases from V and 4 bases from J, with 18 bases in between. Germline V lookup: CDR1 SGHDT, CDR2 YYEEEE. Here the CDR3 DNA reads TGTGCCAGCAGCTTTGGGTTCCAAGGGCTCGATAATGAAAAACTGTTTTTT. Translation gives CASSFGFQGLDNEKLFF.

This chain joins TRBV6-6 and TRBJ1-1; D gene ambiguous. V lost 6 bases and J lost 6, with 14 bases in between. This CDR3 contains 13 residues. CDR1 is MNHNY and CDR2 is SVGAGI in the germline V gene (reference sequence). CDR3 sequence: CASSPLALAEAFF. In nucleotides, the CDR3 is TGTGCCAGCAGCCCACTGGCGCTAGCTGAAGCTTTCTTT.

The chain carries TRBV7-2 and TRBJ1-1; 8 bases map to TRBD1. V was clipped by 0 bases and J by 1 base; unmatched bases: 1. Germline loops: CDR1 SGHTA, CDR2 FQGNSA. This CDR3 has 15 amino acids. The CDR3 DNA reads TGTGCCAGCAGCTTAGCCGGGACAGGGAACACTGAAGCTTTCTTT. Translation gives CASSLAGTGNTEAFF.

The chain has TRBV19 and TRBJ1-2; 7 bases match TRBD1. Germline-derived CDR1 and CDR2 are LNHDA and SQIVND (reference sequence). Unmatched junction bases numbered 10, after V lost 2 bases and J lost 7 bases. The CDR3 is 15 residues long. The CDR3 DNA is TGTGCCAGTAGTATAACGGGACAGAAAACGGTTGGCTACACCTTC. Its translation: CASSITGQKTVGYTF.

This clone was seen once. This sequence joins TRBV7-7 and TRBJ1-5; no definite D call. Germline-derived CDR1 and CDR2 are SSHAT and FNYEAQ (reference sequence). The CDR3 is made up of 19 amino acids. V lost 0 bases and J lost 0, with 18 bases in between. CDR3 sequence (DNA): TGTGCCAGCAGCTTAGCCACAGCTTCCACACTGTGTAGCAATCAGCCCCAGCATTTT. Its protein is CASSLATASTLCSNQPQHF.

This clone was seen just once. The V and J genes are TRBV6-6 and TRBJ1-5; TRBD1 aligns across 7 bases. J gave up 3 bases and V 8 bases, and 7 bases lay outside the gene matches. This CDR3 has 14 residues. Germline V gives CDR1 MNHNY, CDR2 SVGAGI (reference sequence). CDR3 in amino acids: CASCRDSNNQPQHF. CDR3 nucleotide sequence: TGTGCCAGCTGCCGGGACAGCAACAATCAGCCCCAGCATTTT.

CDR3 sequence reads: CASSIGPDQSPQHF. CDR3 sequence (DNA): TGTGCCAGTAGTATAGGGCCGGACCAATCGCCCCAGCATTTT. The J gene is TRBJ1-5, the V gene TRBV19; D not certain. Germline V gene lookup returns CDR1 LNHDA and CDR2 SQIVND (reference sequence). This CDR3 is built from 14 residues. V was cut by 1 base and J by 9 bases, with 13 bases left in between.

V usage is TRBV5-4 and J usage is TRBJ2-2; 7 nucleotides line up with TRBD1. The V segment lost 2 bases and the J segment 9 bases; nucleotides outside the gene matches: 4. The CDR3 is 13 amino acids. In germline, CDR1 is SGHNT, CDR2 YYREEE (reference sequence). CDR3 DNA sequence: TGTGCCAGCAGCTTAGGGGGCGGACGGGAGCTGTTTTTT. Translating it yields CASSLGGGRELFF.

In DNA, the CDR3 is TGTGCCAGCAGCCCTCGAGAGGTGAACACCGGGGAGCTGTTTTTT. As protein: CASSPREVNTGELFF. This chain links TRBV5-4 with TRBJ2-2; no definite D call. This CDR3 has 15 residues. The germline gives CDR1 SGHNT, CDR2 YYREEE (reference sequence). Trimming took off 4 bases at V and 1 base at J, with 11 bases between the two ends.

The rearrangement links TRBV18 to TRBJ2-1; 9 bases agree with TRBD1. Germline-derived CDR1 and CDR2 are KGHSH and LQKENI. CDR3 length: 16 amino acids. Trimming removed 6 bases from V and 0 bases from J; junction bases left unmatched: 6. The CDR3 DNA reads TGTGCCAGCTCGGGACAGGGTGTGAGCTCCTACAATGAGCAGTTCTTC. Its protein product is CASSGQGVSSYNEQFF.

V and J are TRBV5-1 and TRBJ2-1, with D perhaps assigned TRBD1 or TRBD2 (5 bases each). Per the germline V gene, CDR1 is SGHRS and CDR2 is YFSETQ. The V gene lost 1 base and the J gene lost 7 bases, with 15 bases spanning the gap. The CDR3 is 15 amino acids. The CDR3 DNA is TGCGCCAGCAGCTTGTCGGTGGGGGTGCCAAATGAGCAGTTCTTC. Residues: CASSLSVGVPNEQFF.